This TCR beta chain was sequenced in a study of vaccination and CD4 T cells after COVID-19. MiXCR, run by TCRdb on the PCR reads, gives a single entry per CDR3 protein. This table holds 25,000 or so distinct CDR3 sequences, around 53% found once. The CDR3 length is 14 residues. Per germline, CDR1 SNHLY and CDR2 FYNNEI. Trimming took off 6 bases at V and 6 bases at J, with 14 bases between the two ends. The clonotype comes from a human donor who had recovered from COVID-19. This sample comprised CD4+ T cells from blood, obtained before SARS-CoV-2 vaccination. The chain carries TRBV2 and TRBJ2-2; a weak D match, TRBD2 (6 bases). CDR3 loop: CASSPGRSPGELFF. For the CDR3, the DNA is TGTGCCAGCAGCCCGGGGAGGTCACCCGGGGAGCTGTTTTTT.